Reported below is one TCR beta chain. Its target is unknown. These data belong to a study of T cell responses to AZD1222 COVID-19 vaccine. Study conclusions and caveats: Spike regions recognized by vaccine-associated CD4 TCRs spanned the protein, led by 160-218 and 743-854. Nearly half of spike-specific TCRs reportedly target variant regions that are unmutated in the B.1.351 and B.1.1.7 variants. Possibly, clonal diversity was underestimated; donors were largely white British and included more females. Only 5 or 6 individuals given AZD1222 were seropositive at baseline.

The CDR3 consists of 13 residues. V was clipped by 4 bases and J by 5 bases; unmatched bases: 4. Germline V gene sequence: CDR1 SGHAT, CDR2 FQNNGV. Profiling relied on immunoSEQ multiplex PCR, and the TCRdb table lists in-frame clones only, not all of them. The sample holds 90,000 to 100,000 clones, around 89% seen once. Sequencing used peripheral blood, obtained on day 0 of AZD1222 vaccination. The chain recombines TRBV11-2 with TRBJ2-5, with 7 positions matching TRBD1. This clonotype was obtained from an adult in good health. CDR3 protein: CASSYTGDETQYF. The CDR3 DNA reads TGTGCCAGCAGCTACACAGGGGATGAGACCCAGTACTTC. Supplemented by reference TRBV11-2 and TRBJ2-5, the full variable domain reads EAGVAQSPRYKIIEKRQSVAFWCNPISGHATLYWYQQILGQGPKLLIQFQNNGVVDDSQLPKDRFSAERLKGVDSTLKIQPAKLEDSAVYLCASSYTGDETQYFGPGTRLLVL.